This TCR beta chain was profiled in a study of shared clonotypes between healthy human individuals. Findings of the study overall: Lower generation probabilities were found for non-shared clonotypes than for those shared by all four donors. Sharing across a handful of donors was seen in 4% to 5% of naive CD4 clonotypes.

Note on this clone: What it binds is not known.

For every subset, genomic DNA was evenly distributed across several immunoSEQ plates. Measured with immunoSEQ multiplex PCR; TCRdb has only the in-frame clones, and not every one. The table records just over 2,000,000 clones, 95% of them present only once. Germline V gives CDR1 SGHTA, CDR2 FQGNSA. This CDR3 contains 18 residues. Trimming took off 5 bases at V and 4 bases at J, with 23 bases between the two ends. The V gene is TRBV7-2, the J gene TRBJ2-2; perhaps TRBD1 as D (6 bases). This clonotype originated in a young man in good health. Sequenced: naive CD4+ T cells sorted from blood. Subset here: CD45RA+ positively selected. CDR3 in DNA: TGTGCCAGCAGCCCAAGACGGCAACCAGGGGCTAGCACCGGGGAGCTGTTTTTT. Its protein is CASSPRRQPGASTGELFF.